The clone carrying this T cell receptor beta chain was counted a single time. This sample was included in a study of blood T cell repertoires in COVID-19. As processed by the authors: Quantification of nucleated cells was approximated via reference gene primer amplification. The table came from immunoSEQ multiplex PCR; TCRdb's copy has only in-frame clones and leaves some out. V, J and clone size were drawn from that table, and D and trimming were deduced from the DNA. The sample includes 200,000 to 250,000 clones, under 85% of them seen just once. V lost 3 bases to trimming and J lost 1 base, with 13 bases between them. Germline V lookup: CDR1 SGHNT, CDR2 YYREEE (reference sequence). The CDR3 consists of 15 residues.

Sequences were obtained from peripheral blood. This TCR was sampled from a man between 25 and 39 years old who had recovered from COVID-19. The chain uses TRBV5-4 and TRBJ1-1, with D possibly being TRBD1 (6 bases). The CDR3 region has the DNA TGTGCCAGCAGCTACCCGGGACAAGCGAACACTGAAGCTTTCTTT. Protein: CASSYPGQANTEAFF. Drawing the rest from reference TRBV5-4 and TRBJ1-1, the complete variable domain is ETGVTQSPTHLIKTRGQQVTLRCSSQSGHNTVSWYQQALGQGPQFIFQYYREEENGRGNFPPRFSGLQFPNYSSELNVNALELDDSALYLCASSYPGQANTEAFFGQGTRLTVV.